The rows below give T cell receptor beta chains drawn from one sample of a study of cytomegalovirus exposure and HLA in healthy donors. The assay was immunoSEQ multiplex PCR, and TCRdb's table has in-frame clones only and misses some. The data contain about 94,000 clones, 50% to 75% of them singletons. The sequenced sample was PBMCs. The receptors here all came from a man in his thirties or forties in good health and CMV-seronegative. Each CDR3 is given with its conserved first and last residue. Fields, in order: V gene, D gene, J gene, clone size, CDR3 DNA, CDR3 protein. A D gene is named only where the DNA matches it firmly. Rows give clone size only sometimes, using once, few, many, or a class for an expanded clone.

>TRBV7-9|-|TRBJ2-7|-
TGTGCCAGCAGCTCTCAGGATTCCTACGAGCAGTACTTC
CASSSQDSYEQYF
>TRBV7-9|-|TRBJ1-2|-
TGTGCCAGCAGCCCCCCTGGGAGTGGCTACACCTTC
CASSPPGSGYTF
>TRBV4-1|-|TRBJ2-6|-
TGCGCCAGCAGCCAAGCCCATAGAGAACCCTCTGGGGCCGACGTCCTGACTTTC
CASSQAHREPSGADVLTF
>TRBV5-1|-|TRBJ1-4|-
TGCGCCAGCAGCGGGGCGCCTAATGAAAAACTGTTTTTT
CASSGAPNEKLFF
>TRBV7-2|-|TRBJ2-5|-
TGTGCCAGCAGCTTAGAGTGGGCTATCTTGGAGACCCAGTACTTC
CASSLEWAILETQYF
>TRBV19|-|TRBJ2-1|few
TGTGCCAGTAGCAAACTTTTACTAGACTACAATGAGCAGTTCTTC
CASSKLLLDYNEQFF
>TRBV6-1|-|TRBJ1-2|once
TGTGCCAGCAGTGAATTTTGGGGCATCGACTATGGCTACACCTTC
CASSEFWGIDYGYTF
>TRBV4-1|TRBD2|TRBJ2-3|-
TGCGCCAGCAGCGGCCCGGCGCGGGGGGTCGGGGGTGCTAGCACAGATACGCAGTATTTT
CASSGPARGVGGASTDTQYF
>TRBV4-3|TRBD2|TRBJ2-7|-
TGCGCCAGCAGCCAAGAGAGCGGGGGGTTCTACGAGCAGTACTTC
CASSQESGGFYEQYF
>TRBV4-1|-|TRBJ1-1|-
TGCGCCAGCAGCCATATAACCGCAGGGTACGTGAACACTGAAGCTTTCTTT
CASSHITAGYVNTEAFF
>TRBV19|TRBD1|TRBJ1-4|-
TGTGCCAGTAGTATAAACCCCTGGGACAGCGAATCAACTAATGAAAAACTGTTTTTT
CASSINPWDSESTNEKLFF
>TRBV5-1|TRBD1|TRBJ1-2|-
TGCGCCAGCAGCCTTAAACAGGGGGACTATGGCTACACCTTC
CASSLKQGDYGYTF
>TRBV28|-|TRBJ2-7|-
TGTGCCAGCAGGGAATGCAGGAGGTTACACGAGCAGTACTTC
CASRECRRLHEQYF
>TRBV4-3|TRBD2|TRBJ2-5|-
TGCGCCAGCAGCCAAGACAGGCGGGGGGGCCGTTCGGAACAAGAGACCCAGTACTTC
CASSQDRRGGRSEQETQYF
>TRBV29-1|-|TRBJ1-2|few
TGCAGCGGCGGACAGAGAAACTATGGCTACACCTTC
CSGGQRNYGYTF